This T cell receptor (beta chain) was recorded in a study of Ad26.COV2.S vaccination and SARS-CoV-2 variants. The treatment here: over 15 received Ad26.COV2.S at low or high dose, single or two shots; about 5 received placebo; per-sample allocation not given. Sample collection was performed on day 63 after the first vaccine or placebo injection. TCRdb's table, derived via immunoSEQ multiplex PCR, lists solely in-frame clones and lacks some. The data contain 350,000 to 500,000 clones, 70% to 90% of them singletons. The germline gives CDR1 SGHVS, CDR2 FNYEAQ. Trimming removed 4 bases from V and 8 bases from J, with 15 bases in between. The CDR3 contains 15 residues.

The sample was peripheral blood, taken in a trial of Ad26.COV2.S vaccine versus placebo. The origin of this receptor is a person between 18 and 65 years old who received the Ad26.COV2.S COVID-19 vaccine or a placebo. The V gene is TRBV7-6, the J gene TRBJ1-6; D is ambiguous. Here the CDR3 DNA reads TGTGCCAGCAGCTCCTCTCGGCGGGGTGATTCACCCCTCCACTTT. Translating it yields CASSSSRRGDSPLHF. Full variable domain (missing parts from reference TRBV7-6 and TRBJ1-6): GAGVSQSPRYKVTKRGQDVALRCDPISGHVSLYWYRQALGQGPEFLTYFNYEAQQDKSGLPNDRFSAERPEGSISTLTIQRTEQRDSAMYRCASSSSRRGDSPLHFGNGTRLTVT.